This section outlines one TCR beta chain sequence together with its context. Libraries were prepared by immunoSEQ multiplex PCR; TCRdb keeps only in-frame clonotypes and omits some of them. The sample has roughly 2,000,000 clones; roughly 95% are singletons. Trimming took 2 bases from V and 1 from J, leaving 8 bases between them. The CDR3 totals 14 residues. The germline CDR1 and CDR2 sequences are MNHNY and SVGAGI (reference sequence). This specimen comes from a study of shared clonotypes between healthy human individuals. CD45RO negativity and positive selection for CCR7 defined naive CD8 cells, a population that excluded terminally differentiated effector memory CD45RA+ cells.

The TCR was taken from a man between 18 and 35 years old in good health. Some clones in this sample may be carry-over from other donors' samples. This sequence joins TRBV6-6 and TRBJ2-5; D remains ambiguous. Sequenced material: naive CD8+ T cells from PBMCs. CDR3 loop: CASSYLQTQETQYF. CDR3 nucleotide sequence: TGTGCCAGCAGTTACCTACAGACCCAAGAGACCCAGTACTTC.